These 29 T cell receptor beta chains came from one sample sequenced in a study of cytomegalovirus exposure and HLA in healthy donors. The PCR used 60 Vbeta and 13 Jbeta primers. Clones were sequenced by immunoSEQ multiplex PCR, and TCRdb holds only the in-frame ones, with some missing. The data show around 130,000 clones, around 86% seen once. Sequenced: PBMCs. These TCRs come from a man between 18 and 29 years old in good health and CMV-seronegative.

This rearrangement joins TRBV6-6 to TRBJ1-2; 9 nucleotides match TRBD1. CDR1 is MNHNY and CDR2 is SVGAGI in the germline V gene (reference sequence). The ends lost 7 bases at V and 6 bases at J; junction bases unmatched: 12. The CDR3 contains 15 residues. CDR3 sequence: CASTFYGTGINGYTF. CDR3 sequence (DNA): TGTGCCAGCACCTTCTATGGGACAGGGATTAATGGCTACACCTTC.

This sequence joins TRBV25-1 and TRBJ2-4, with D maybe TRBD1 (5 bases). Germline CDR1 MGHDK, CDR2 SYGVNS. The germline V and J ends were trimmed by 3 bases and 1 base, with 13 bases remaining between them. The CDR3 loop spans 16 amino acids. The CDR3 sequence: CASSEGLGSAKNIQYF. In DNA, the CDR3 is TGTGCCAGCAGTGAGGGGCTTGGAAGCGCCAAAAACATTCAGTACTTC.

The chain recombines TRBV27 with TRBJ2-1; a possible D gene is TRBD2 (6 bases). The germline gives CDR1 MNHEY, CDR2 SMNVEV (reference sequence). Trimming removed 3 bases at V and 4 bases at J, with 22 bases between. The CDR3 loop spans 18 amino acids. Written as DNA, the CDR3 is TGTGCCAGCAGTTTTTTGGGGAGTAGCGGTGGAAATTACAATGAGCAGTTCTTC. Translating it yields CASSFLGSSGGNYNEQFF.

This clone was detected only once. The chain joins TRBV4-3 to TRBJ1-3, with D unclear. Trimming removed 0 bases from V and 4 bases from J, with 10 bases in between. The length of the CDR3 is 15 residues. Germline CDR1 LGHNA, CDR2 YSLEER. The CDR3 region is CASSQDSAGGNTIYF. Written as DNA, the CDR3 is TGCGCCAGCAGCCAAGATTCGGCGGGAGGAAACACCATATATTTT.

V usage is TRBV6-1 and J usage is TRBJ2-2; the match to TRBD2 covers 15 bases. There are 15 residues in the CDR3. V lost 7 bases and J lost 7; bases outside the gene matches: 4. The germline gives CDR1 MNHNS, CDR2 SASEGT. For the CDR3, the DNA is TGTGCCAGCAATGGACTAGCGGGGGGGCTCGGGGAGCTGTTTTTT. Translating gives CASNGLAGGLGELFF.

This rearrangement joins TRBV11-2 to TRBJ2-3, with 10 bases that match TRBD2. CDR1 and CDR2 (germline): SGHAT, FQNNGV. The CDR3 totals 16 residues. V dropped 5 bases and J dropped 1; count of bases not matched to a gene: 6. The CDR3 bases are TGTGCCAGCAGCCCGCGGAGCGGGGGGGGCACAGATACGCAGTATTTT. It is translated as CASSPRSGGGTDTQYF.

This clone was counted a single time. The chain links TRBV28 to TRBJ1-1, with D possibly matching TRBD1 (5 bases). With 3 bases removed from V and 5 bases from J, the gap between germline ends came to 10 bases. Germline V gene data show CDR1 as MDHEN and CDR2 as SYDVKM. The CDR3 contains 13 residues. CDR3 residues: CASSLSGETEAFF. CDR3 DNA: TGTGCCAGCAGTTTGTCGGGGGAGACTGAAGCTTTCTTT.

This clone occurred a few times. The chain has TRBV6-5 and TRBJ2-5, with a tentative D call TRBD1 (6 bases). Germline CDR1 reads MNHEY; CDR2 reads SVGAGI. Trimming pared 7 bases from V and 5 bases from J, leaving 14 bases between. The CDR3 extends over 13 amino acids. The CDR3 DNA reads TGTGCCAGCACTCCAGGGGCTCCGGAGACCCAGTACTTC. This sequence encodes CASTPGAPETQYF.

This chain uses TRBV12-5 with TRBJ1-2; D unclear. The V gene's germline CDR1 is LGHNT and CDR2 FRNRAP. There are 11 residues in the CDR3. With 0 bases removed from V and 8 bases from J, the gap between germline ends came to 4 bases. This CDR3 is CASGLVIGYTF. The CDR3 coding sequence is TGTGCTAGTGGTTTGGTAATAGGCTACACCTTC.

The chain joins TRBV9 to TRBJ2-5; TRBD2 matches at 11 bases. The CDR3 loop spans 16 amino acids. Looked up from germline, CDR1 is SGDLS and CDR2 is YYNGEE. J was trimmed by 5 bases and V by 0 bases; bases with no gene match: 6. The DNA for the CDR3 is TGTGCCAGCAGCGTAGGGACTAGCGGGCCTCTGGAGACCCAGTACTTC. This encodes CASSVGTSGPLETQYF.

The CDR3 region has the DNA TGCGCCAGCAGTGACGGGTTTAATGAGCAGTTCTTC. Its protein is CASSDGFNEQFF. The chain has TRBV10-1 and TRBJ2-1; D is undetermined. The CDR3 spans 12 residues. Germline V lookup: CDR1 WNHNN, CDR2 SYGVQD (reference sequence). Trimming removed 3 bases from V and 7 bases from J, with 7 bases in between.

The chain links TRBV7-2 to TRBJ1-6; possible D gene TRBD1, 5 bases. CDR1 and CDR2 (germline): SGHTA, FQGNSA. The CDR3 runs to 15 residues. The V gene lost 3 bases and the J gene lost 9 bases, with 15 bases spanning the gap. CDR3 DNA: TGTGCCAGCAGCTTTGCCCGAGGGGAGGGTTCACCCCTCCACTTT. Translated: CASSFARGEGSPLHF. The whole variable domain, filled in from reference TRBV7-2 and TRBJ1-6, reads GAGVSQSPSNKVTEKGKDVELRCDPISGHTALYWYRQSLGQGLEFLIYFQGNSAPDKSGLPSDRFSAERTGGSVSTLTIQRTQQEDSAVYLCASSFARGEGSPLHFGNGTRLTVT.

This clone was seen a single time. V is TRBV27 and J is TRBJ2-7; D possibly corresponds to TRBD2 (5 bases). Between the trimmed V and J ends, which lost 4 bases and 1 base, there was a span of 8 bases. There are 13 residues in the CDR3. The germline V gene encodes CDR1 MNHEY and CDR2 SMNVEV (reference sequence). The DNA of the CDR3 is TGTGCCAGCAGTTCACCGGGATCCTACGAGCAGTACTTC. It encodes CASSSPGSYEQYF.

The DNA of the CDR3 is TGTGCCAGCAGCTCTCCCGGGACAGGGCCCTCCGGAACGCAGTATTTT. Its translation is CASSSPGTGPSGTQYF. The V gene is TRBV5-4, the J gene TRBJ2-3; 9 nucleotides agree with TRBD1. The CDR3 spans 16 residues. The germline V gene encodes CDR1 SGHNT and CDR2 YYREEE (reference sequence). V shed 3 bases, J shed 9 bases, and the junction held 14 bases outside the gene matches.

This rearrangement joins TRBV6-1 to TRBJ1-6; TRBD1 agrees at 8 bases. V lost 3 bases to trimming and J lost 5 bases; unmatched junction nucleotides: 3. The CDR3 is made up of 15 amino acids. Germline V gene lookup returns CDR1 MNHNS and CDR2 SASEGT. CDR3 in DNA: TGTGCCAGCAGTGAGTTGACAGGGGATAATTCACCCCTCCACTTT. Translation gives CASSELTGDNSPLHF.

The rearrangement links TRBV19 to TRBJ2-2; a possible D gene is TRBD1 (6 bases). The CDR3 contains 14 residues. V was cut by 0 bases and J by 7 bases, with 9 bases left in between. CDR1 and CDR2 from the germline V gene are LNHDA and SQIVND (reference sequence). Written as DNA, the CDR3 is TGTGCCAGTAGTATAGATGGGGGCGGCGGGGAGCTGTTTTTT. It translates to CASSIDGGGGELFF.

In its sample, this clone was seen once. This rearrangement joins TRBV29-1 to TRBJ1-2; no definite D call. This CDR3 contains 11 residues. Germline lookup yields CDR1 SQVTM and CDR2 ANQGSEA. Trimming removed 4 bases at V and 7 bases at J, with 10 bases between. The CDR3 DNA reads as TGCAGCGTTGTAGTACCCGGTGGCTACACCTTC. It encodes CSVVVPGGYTF. Together with reference TRBV29-1 and TRBJ1-2, the CDR3 gives the full variable domain: SAVISQKPSRDICQRGTSLTIQCQVDSQVTMMFWYRQQPGQSLTLIATANQGSEATYESGFVIDKFPISRPNLTFSTLTVSNMSPEDSSIYLCSVVVPGGYTFGSGTRLTVV.

The V gene is TRBV5-1, the J gene TRBJ1-2, with TRBD1 as a possible D gene (6 bases). Germline V gene data show CDR1 as SGHRS and CDR2 as YFSETQ. V was clipped by 0 bases and J by 4 bases, with 10 bases between them. This CDR3 has 14 residues. DNA for the CDR3: TGCGCCAGCAGCTTGGGATCACAGGGCTATGGCTACACCTTC. This encodes CASSLGSQGYGYTF.

The V gene is TRBV2, the J gene TRBJ2-5; 8 positions agree with TRBD1. The CDR3 has 14 residues. Germline CDR1 SNHLY, CDR2 FYNNEI. Trimming removed 4 bases from V and 4 bases from J; junction bases left unmatched: 5. The CDR3 DNA reads TGTGCCAGCAGTGGACGACAGGGGTCAGAGACCCAGTACTTC. This encodes CASSGRQGSETQYF. The full variable domain, rest sourced from reference TRBV2 and TRBJ2-5, is EPEVTQTPSHQVTQMGQEVILRCVPISNHLYFYWYRQILGQKVEFLVSFYNNEISEKSEIFDDQFSVERPDGSNFTLKIRSTKLEDSAMYFCASSGRQGSETQYFGPGTRLLVL.

V and J are TRBV28 and TRBJ1-1; TRBD1 aligns across 7 bases. Germline V gene sequence: CDR1 MDHEN, CDR2 SYDVKM. With V trimmed by 4 bases and J by 5 bases, 10 bases remained unmatched. This CDR3 region has 15 residues. CDR3 region: CASSSPWDSNTEAFF. The CDR3 DNA follows: TGTGCCAGCAGTTCACCATGGGACAGTAATACTGAAGCTTTCTTT.

The chain uses TRBV6-5 and TRBJ2-3, with 7 bases identical to TRBD2. Germline V gene sequence: CDR1 MNHEY, CDR2 SVGAGI. The junction had 5 bases not matched to a gene; V was cut back by 5 bases and J by 6 bases. This CDR3 has 13 residues. CDR3 protein: CASSRRGGDTQYF. CDR3 DNA sequence: TGTGCCAGCAGTCGCCGGGGAGGGGATACGCAGTATTTT.

The CDR3 DNA follows: TGCAGCGTTGAAGATCGACAGGGCACAGATACGCAGTATTTT. Translated: CSVEDRQGTDTQYF. The V gene is TRBV29-1, the J gene TRBJ2-3; D may be TRBD1 (6 bases). Trimming stripped 0 bases from V and 1 base from J, with 8 bases between. Germline V lookup: CDR1 SQVTM, CDR2 ANQGSEA. The CDR3 loop spans 14 amino acids.

The chain carries TRBV6-5 and TRBJ1-5; D may be TRBD1 (5 bases). There are 16 residues in the CDR3. Germline CDR1 reads MNHEY; CDR2 reads SVGAGI. V gave up 4 bases and J gave up 3 bases, with 16 bases separating them. The CDR3: CASSSNEGLHNQPQHF. Here the CDR3 DNA reads TGTGCCAGCAGTTCGAACGAGGGACTCCACAATCAGCCCCAGCATTTT.

The chain links TRBV28 to TRBJ2-3; D possibly corresponds to TRBD2 (5 bases). V gave up 4 bases and J gave up 2 bases, with 13 bases separating them. From germline, CDR1 is MDHEN and CDR2 SYDVKM. There are 15 residues in the CDR3. Here the CDR3 reads CASSSGAVITDTQYF. CDR3 DNA: TGTGCCAGCAGTTCTGGAGCGGTAATCACAGATACGCAGTATTTT.

This clone has a handful of counts. This chain connects TRBV30 to TRBJ1-3; D not resolved. V gave up 2 bases and J gave up 2 bases, with 7 bases separating them. CDR3 length: 13 residues. Per the germline V gene, CDR1 is GTSNPN and CDR2 is SVGIG (reference sequence). In nucleotides, the CDR3 is TGTGCCTGGAGTACGGTTCCTGGAAACACCATATATTTT. This translates into CAWSTVPGNTIYF.

The J gene is TRBJ2-3, the V gene TRBV7-6; 10 bases match TRBD1. CDR1 is SGHVS, CDR2 FNYEAQ, per germline. The CDR3 loop spans 17 amino acids. The V gene end was trimmed by 1 base and the J gene end by 3 bases; junction bases not matched to a gene: 7. The CDR3 DNA reads TGTGCCAGCAGCTTAGGGTTGGGACAGGGGATTACAGATACGCAGTATTTT. Encoded protein: CASSLGLGQGITDTQYF.

This clone was detected once. This chain connects TRBV28 to TRBJ1-2; 9 nucleotides align to TRBD1. CDR3 length: 12 amino acids. Germline V gene sequence: CDR1 MDHEN, CDR2 SYDVKM. The junction had 4 bases not matched to a gene; V was cut back by 6 bases and J by 8 bases. The CDR3 is CASSHRGQGYTF. As DNA, the CDR3 is TGTGCCAGCAGCCACAGGGGGCAGGGCTACACCTTC.

The chain is built from TRBV9 and TRBJ2-7, with 9 bases lining up with TRBD2. Unmatched junction bases numbered 15, after V lost 0 bases and J lost 8 bases. This CDR3 contains 17 residues. Germline V gene data show CDR1 as SGDLS and CDR2 as YYNGEE. In DNA, the CDR3 is TGTGCCAGCAGCGTAGTCATTGGGGAGCGGGGGGCGCACCAGCAGTACTTC. Residues: CASSVVIGERGAHQQYF.

Here the CDR3 reads CASSSQGYEQYF. As DNA, the CDR3 is TGTGCCAGCAGTTCCCAGGGCTACGAGCAGTACTTC. The J gene is TRBJ2-7, the V gene TRBV27; tentatively, D is TRBD1 (5 bases). V was shortened by 4 bases and J by 3 bases, with 7 bases between the two germline ends. The CDR3 is 12 amino acids. Germline CDR1 reads MNHEY; CDR2 reads SMNVEV (reference sequence).